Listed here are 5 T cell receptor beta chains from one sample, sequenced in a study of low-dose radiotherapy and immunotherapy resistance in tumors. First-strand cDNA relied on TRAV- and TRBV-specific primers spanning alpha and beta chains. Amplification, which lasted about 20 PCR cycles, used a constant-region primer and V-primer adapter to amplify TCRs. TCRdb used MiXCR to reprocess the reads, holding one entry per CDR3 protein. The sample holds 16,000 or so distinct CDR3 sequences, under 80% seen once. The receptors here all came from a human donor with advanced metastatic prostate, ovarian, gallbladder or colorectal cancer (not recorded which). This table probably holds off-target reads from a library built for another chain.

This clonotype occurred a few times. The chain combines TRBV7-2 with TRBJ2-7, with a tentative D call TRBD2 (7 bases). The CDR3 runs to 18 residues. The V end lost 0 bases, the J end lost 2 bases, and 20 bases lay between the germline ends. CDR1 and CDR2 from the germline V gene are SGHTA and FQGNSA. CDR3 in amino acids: CASSLARGGIAGAYEQYF. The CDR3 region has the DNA TGTGCCAGCAGCTTAGCGAGGGGGGGGATCGCGGGAGCCTACGAGCAGTACTTC.

CDR3 sequence (DNA): TGTGCCAGCAGCCAAAGTCCAGGCGGCTATACAGATACGCAGTATTTT. Protein sequence: CASSQSPGGYTDTQYF. The gene calls are TRBV14 and TRBJ2-3; D gene uncertain. The CDR3 totals 16 residues. The V end lost 2 bases, the J end lost 3 bases, and 15 bases lay between the germline ends. The germline CDR1 and CDR2 sequences are SGHDN and FVKESK.

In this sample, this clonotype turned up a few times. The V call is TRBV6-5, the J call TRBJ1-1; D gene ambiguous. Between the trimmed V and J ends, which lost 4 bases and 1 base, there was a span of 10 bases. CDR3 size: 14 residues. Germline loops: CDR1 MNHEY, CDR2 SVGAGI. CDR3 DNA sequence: TGTGCCAGCAGTTTAGGACCGCGGAACACTGAAGCTTTCTTT. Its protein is CASSLGPRNTEAFF.

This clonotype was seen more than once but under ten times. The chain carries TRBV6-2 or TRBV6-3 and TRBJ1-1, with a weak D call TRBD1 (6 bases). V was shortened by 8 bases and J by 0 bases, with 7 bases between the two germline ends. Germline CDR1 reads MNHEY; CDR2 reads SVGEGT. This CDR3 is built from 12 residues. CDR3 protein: CASGQLNTEAFF. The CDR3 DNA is TGTGCCAGCGGACAGCTGAACACTGAAGCTTTCTTT.

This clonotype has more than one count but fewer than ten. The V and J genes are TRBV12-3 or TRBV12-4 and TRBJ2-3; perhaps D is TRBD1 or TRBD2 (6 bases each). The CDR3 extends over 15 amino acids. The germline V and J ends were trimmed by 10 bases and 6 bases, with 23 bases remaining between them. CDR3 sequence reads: CATVSGRGATDTQYF. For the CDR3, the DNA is TGTGCCACCGTCAGTGGTAGGGGGGCCACGGATACGCAGTATTTT.